This T cell receptor beta chain is drawn from a study of cytomegalovirus exposure and HLA in healthy donors (TCRdb year 2017). In terms of the full investigation: In an earlier analysis of some 610 of the donors, approximately 260 Gb of sequence data and roughly 100 million unique TCR beta sequences from roughly 190 million T cells were reported. To predict cytomegalovirus infection status, the study brought together high-throughput TCR immunosequencing, statistical association of individual TCRs with disease status, and machine learning. Of the roughly 390 genotyped donors, approximately 80% were placed in the genetic ancestry cluster associated with self-reported Caucasian donors. Using immunosequencing, the study profiled T cell repertoires from about 620 subjects and related those repertoires to cytomegalovirus serostatus. In the later analysis, no new phenotypic data were used to find candidate immune exposures; instead, reliance was placed on TCR beta sequences and their occurrence across donors. Donor age, sex, ethnicity and CMV serostatus were compiled together with the repertoire data. The aim of the study was to test whether cataloging public T cell receptors could identify signatures of past pathogen exposure. Approximately 330 gigabases of sequencing data and 70 million to 95 million unique TCR sequences made up an early release that covered 640 HLA-typed donors. On average, 235,054 unique TCR beta nucleotide sequences were sequenced per donor among 398 genotyped donors of the cohort, with roughly 18% of those sequences being non-productive. Every discovery cohort repertoire had been produced on one sequencing platform. Roughly 5 DR-DQ haplotypes were handled as single units for association and clustering because linkage in the cohort was strong. To study patterns of TCR occurrence, a later analysis re-analyzed previously published TCR beta repertoires from just over 650 donors and added high-resolution HLA genotyping. In addition to the first cohort of roughly 670 subjects, a separate validation cohort of 120 different subjects was used. Both class I and class II loci were covered by HLA typing, at four-digit resolution. An earlier analysis of 587 of the donors applied high-throughput TCR beta sequencing to assess whether each TCR beta V gene segment acted as functional or pseudogenic. Typing coverage varied by locus: roughly 629-630 donors for A, B, C, DRB1 and DQB1; 500 to 550 for DQA1; around 610 for DPA1; under 490 for DPB1. In a later genetic analysis, genome-wide SNP genotypes for about 65% of the 666 donors were used, and that subset was treated as a discovery cohort.

The method behind the library was the immunoSEQ multiplex PCR assay. The multiplex PCR relied on a mix of 60 forward primers for TCR Vbeta segments and 13 reverse primers for TCR Jbeta segments. The CDR3 region of rearranged TCR beta genes was amplified from genomic DNA with a multiplex PCR assay. On the Illumina HiSeq System, the amplified TCR beta libraries were sequenced as 87-base-pair reads. Processing in the source paper ran as follows. A later analysis counted tens of millions of unique TCR beta chains across the 666 repertoires, and 9.5 million to 11 million of these chains were shared by at least two donors. A nearest-neighbor algorithm error-corrected the raw reads and collapsed the reads into unique sequences, merging closely related sequences to remove PCR and sequencing errors. To assign V, D and J gene segments, CDR3 sequences were aligned to IMGT reference sequences. For a sequence to be retained, a match of at least six nucleotides to both a V gene segment and a J gene segment was required. A rearrangement counted as productive if the CDR3 had no stop codons and remained in frame with V and J, and every other rearrangement counted as non-productive. CDR3 was defined by IMGT convention, running from the second conserved V-encoded cysteine to the conserved J-encoded phenylalanine. The earlier analysis of 587 of the donors excluded sequences that lacked an unambiguous match to a single V gene segment. In an earlier analysis of some 590 of the donors, a V segment was called functional when productive rearrangements were above 56.7%, and segregating when the standard deviation between donors exceeded 5%. A statistical classification framework was built for diagnosing cytomegalovirus status from the catalog of TCR beta chain sequences. V and J gene assignment, in a later analysis, came from comparing TCR nucleotide sequences with IMGT/GENE-DB human TR gene sequences. The TCRdist pipeline was used in a later analysis to assign CDR3 sequences and most-parsimonious VDJ recombination scenarios. In a later analysis, each TCR beta chain was defined by its CDR3 amino acid sequence together with its V-gene family, and reads without a unique V-gene family were excluded. As a way to deal with suspected cross-contamination and a sequencing artifact, a later analysis dropped roughly 600 nucleotide sequences that were highly shared and had low generation probability. A later analysis calculated a clonal expansion index for each public chain from normalized within-repertoire ranks of inferred template counts. Generation probabilities in a later analysis came from a VDJ recombination model fitted to out-of-frame rearrangements, and those results were checked against IGoR. Hypergeometric tests were used in a later analysis to score TCR-TCR, TCR-HLA and TCR-CMV co-occurrence, with a repertoire-size bias correction applied to the TCR pairs. A later analysis estimated false discovery rates by permuting HLA or CMV assignments 20 times. In a later analysis, co-occurring TCRs were grouped using DBSCAN, and TCRdist sequence similarity was added for clustering within HLA-allele-positive subsets. For co-occurrence clustering, repertoires with fewer than 30,000 or more than 120,000 public chains were excluded, along with several repertoires with anomalous nucleotide sharing. Drawn from immuneACCESS, this table holds only the in-frame rearrangements with V and J called that TCRdb kept. Clones are partly lost; checked studies trace under half to an unresolved V gene and leave the rest unexplained. V, J and clone size are taken as reported in that table, and D and trimming were inferred from the DNA itself. Present in this sample are around 130,000 clones, roughly two thirds of which were seen just once. The ten largest clones take up 1.5% to 2% of the sample.

The investigation overall reported the following: Across donors, most TCR sequences were observed very rarely, whereas some public TCRs were present in many individuals. Several of the top co-occurrence clusters appeared to be linked to parvovirus B19, influenza, CMV and Epstein-Barr virus, according to a later analysis. In a later analysis, most CMV-associated TCR beta chains were found to appear HLA-restricted, with HLA associations seemingly driven largely by CMV exposure. A later genetic analysis associated a missense DCLRE1C variant with V-gene and J-gene trimming of TCR beta chains, and an independent cohort replicated the association. A total of 150 or so TCR beta chains were listed by the study as associated with cytomegalovirus. A later analysis found that TCR association rates varied across HLA loci, with DRB1 alleles showing the most associated TCRs and HLA-C alleles the fewest. A cluster of highly shared sequence variants was judged likely to represent a technical artifact of the sequencing pipeline. According to a later genetic analysis, donors in an Asian-associated ancestry cluster had fewer N-insertions in productive TCRs than the approximately 670-donor mean. Around 16 rarely observed V segments, including chromosome 9 orphons, were excluded from the earlier analysis of about 610 of the donors because counts were too low. The 87-base-pair reads could not distinguish some IMGT-functional V segments, including TRBV6-2 and TRBV6-3, so those segments were excluded. A further reported finding was that TCR beta sequences accurately predicted the HLA-A and HLA-B alleles for most subjects in the first cohort. Roughly uniform sequencing depth across donors was assumed in presence/absence analyses, although this assumption may not hold. An earlier analysis of approximately 590 of the donors showed that most TCR beta V segments appeared in productive rearrangements either about 87% or about 30% of the time, which broadly matched IMGT annotations. According to the authors, the approach could potentially be generalized to other disease states and immunological phenotypes. A later analysis associated 15,000 to 20,000 TCR beta sequences with specific HLA alleles at a false discovery rate of 0.05. Because HLA typing was unavailable for some donors at each locus, only the typed subset was used in association tests. A few of the identified cytomegalovirus-associated TCR beta chains were confirmed in vitro to be specific for cytomegalovirus antigens. Correlated functional status among segregating V segments might be attributable to linkage disequilibrium, but an unknown experimental factor could not be ruled out. Immune exposure information for the cohort was limited to CMV serostatus. This cohort had only TCR beta chains sequenced, and the lack of alpha or paired-chain data limited which features could be detected. The classifier was reported to diagnose cytomegalovirus status with high specificity and sensitivity in both the original cohort and the validation cohort. When HLA alleles, especially DR and DQ, strongly co-occurred, attributing TCR associations to individual alleles was difficult. A later analysis found that HLA-associated TCR beta chains were more clonally expanded and had lower generation probabilities than equally common non-associated chains.

With respect to this clone: The clone's antigen remains unknown. There are no base qualities to consult, and no much larger clone falls within one base.

In total, over 600 healthy bone marrow donors made up the cohort. At the time of sampling, every cohort member was nominally healthy, though immune exposures that went unrecorded were likely present. The donor tested CMV seropositive and was one of the 289 seropositive cohort members. A peripheral blood sample was provided by each donor, and peripheral blood mononuclear cells were used for TCR beta sequencing. Genomic DNA was extracted from the blood cell samples with the Qiagen DNeasy Blood Extraction Kit. Trimming accounts for 3 bases at V and 0 bases at J, while the number of junction bases matched to no gene is 12. The CDR3 covers 19 residues, taking in both the cysteine and the phenylalanine. Of the read, only the CDR3 DNA is kept; its 57 bases are in frame from base 1. The CDR1 and CDR2 encoded by the germline V gene (reference sequence) are SEHNR and FQNEAQ.

The TCR originated in a man younger than 40 in good health and CMV-seropositive. Sequenced input: PBMCs. The chain joins TRBV7-9 to TRBJ2-1; 9 central bases correspond to TRBD1. The sequence in DNA is TGTGCCAGCAGCTTTCCCGCTCCGGGACAGGGAAGCTCCTACAATGAGCAGTTCTTC. This yields the protein CASSFPAPGQGSSYNEQFF.